The following is a T cell receptor (beta chain) sequence with its context. What it binds is not known. Every subset had its genomic DNA shared out evenly among several immunoSEQ plates. The table came from immunoSEQ multiplex PCR; TCRdb's copy has only in-frame clones and leaves some out. Found here are millions of clones, over 85% of them singletons; the top ten hold under 0.45%. This specimen comes from a study of shared clonotypes between healthy human individuals. Study-level findings and limits: Between four donors, naive CD4 clonotypes were shared at a level of approximately 5%. An expected dependence of interdonor clonotype sharing on sequencing depth was noted.

The CDR3 consists of 16 residues. Germline lookup yields CDR1 LNHDA and CDR2 SQIVND (reference sequence). The V gene end was trimmed by 6 bases and the J gene end by 3 bases; junction bases not matched to a gene: 13. The chain employs TRBV19 and TRBJ1-1; 7 nucleotides agree with TRBD1. This clonotype originated in a man aged 18 to 29 in good health. Some clones in this sample may be carry-over from other donors' samples. The sample comprised naive CD4+ T cells from PBMCs. Subset reported: CD45RA+ positively selected. The CDR3 DNA sequence: TGTGCCAGTAGCGATAGGAGTCAGGGGGTATACACTGAAGCTTTCTTT. Amino acids: CASSDRSQGVYTEAFF.